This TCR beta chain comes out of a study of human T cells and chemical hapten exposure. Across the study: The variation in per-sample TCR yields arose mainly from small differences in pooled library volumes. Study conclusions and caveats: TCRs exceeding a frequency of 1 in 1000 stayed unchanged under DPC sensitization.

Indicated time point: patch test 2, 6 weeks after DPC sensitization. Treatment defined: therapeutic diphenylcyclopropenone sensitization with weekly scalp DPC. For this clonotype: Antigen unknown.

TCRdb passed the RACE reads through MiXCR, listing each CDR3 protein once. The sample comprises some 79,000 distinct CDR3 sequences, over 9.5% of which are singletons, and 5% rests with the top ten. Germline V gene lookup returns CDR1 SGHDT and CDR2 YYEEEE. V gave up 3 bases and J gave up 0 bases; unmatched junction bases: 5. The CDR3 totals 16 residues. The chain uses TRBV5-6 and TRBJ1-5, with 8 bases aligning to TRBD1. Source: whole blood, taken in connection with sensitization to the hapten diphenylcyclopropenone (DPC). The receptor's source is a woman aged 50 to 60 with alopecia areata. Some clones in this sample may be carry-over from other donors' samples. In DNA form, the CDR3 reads TGTGCCAGCAGCTCCGACAGGGGATCTAGCAATCAGCCCCAGCATTTT. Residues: CASSSDRGSSNQPQHF.